This T cell receptor beta chain was found in a study of CD8 T cells in Susac syndrome (dated by TCRdb to 2018 to 2020). Study-level background: Repertoire sequencing was used to test whether CD8+ T cell activation and differentiation in Susac syndrome was antigen driven. The study compared CD8+ T cell repertoire clonality among about a dozen healthy donors, around 14 Susac syndrome patients and fewer than 19 multiple sclerosis patients. Results the study describes overall, beyond this receptor: The number of individuals in the TCR sequencing and HLA analysis was recognized as being relatively small.

Peripheral blood CD8+ and CD4+ T cells from healthy donors, Susac syndrome patients and multiple sclerosis patients were profiled using high-throughput TCR beta sequencing. Multiple sclerosis controls were treatment-naive patients with stable or active relapsing-remitting disease fulfilling revised McDonald criteria. Bulk CD8+ and CD4+ T cells were purified by magnetic negative isolation, whereas CD8+ TEMRA cells were enriched by FACS. Blood was collected in EDTA tubes and processed within 24 hours, with PBMCs isolated through density gradient centrifugation. PBMCs intended for TCR sequencing were cryopreserved in liquid nitrogen and thawed later in a water bath at 37 degrees C. The sorted or isolated CD4+, CD8+ and CD8+ TEMRA cells reached a purity of at least 90%. The CDR3 holds 16 amino acids from the cysteine to the phenylalanine. The retained sequence is limited to the CDR3, 48 bases, with the frame set at the first base. At the junction V is shortened by 2 bases and J by 4 bases, with 14 bases in between. As encoded in the germline V gene, CDR1 is KGHDR while CDR2 is SFDVKD.

RNA was extracted with the RNeasy kit and about 0.5 to 1 ug was reverse transcribed using random hexamers. TCR beta CDR3 regions were amplified with the immunoSEQ multiplex PCR assay covering 54 Vbeta and 13 Jbeta segments. PCR amplification bias was corrected by using a synthetic template baseline for primer optimization and computational correction. On the authors' methods: Reads were annotated to V, D and J genes according to IMGT and were analyzed with immunoSEQ Analyzer, with only productive sequences retained. Clonality was calculated as one minus the Shannon entropy normalized by log2 of the number of productive unique sequences. Public and private clones were assessed among the 100 most prevalent clones of each patient and control. Susac-specific clones were defined as absent from healthy and MS cohorts, over a thousand published viral clones and other ImmuneACCESS disease sequences. TCRdb trimmed public reads at Q25 via fastp, called clones via MiXCR and kept in-frame beta chains. A single entry per CDR3 protein holds the most common genes and DNA from its merged rows. The authors' filters were not applied to this entry. This sample lists under 550,000 distinct CDR3 sequences; approximately 85% were detected once. The ten largest clonotypes hold 0.12% of the sample.

In the case of this clonotype: Its cognate antigen has yet to be identified. Qualities for individual bases were not recorded, and no much larger clone is one base off.

The sample taken for sequencing was CD8+ T cells from PBMCs. The sequence was collected from a human donor with multiple sclerosis. The sequence joins TRBV24-1 to TRBJ2-1, and possibly TRBD2, on 6 matching bases. The sequenced DNA is TGTGCCACCAGTGATTATAACACGGAGGGTTACAATGAGCAGTTCTTC. Translated, it reads CATSDYNTEGYNEQFF.